Below, 20 T cell receptor beta chains from the same sample are listed, as sequenced in a study of blood T cell repertoires in COVID-19. The method was immunoSEQ multiplex PCR; TCRdb's version includes in-frame clones alone and lacks a portion of them. The profile shows under 250,000 clones, about nine tenths of them singletons. The sample was peripheral blood. Source of these receptors: a woman in her sixties or seventies who had recovered from COVID-19.

This CDR3 reads CASSPDRSLSPASTDTQYF. CDR3 sequence (DNA): TGTGCCAGCAGTCCGGACAGGTCACTATCTCCTGCTAGCACAGATACGCAGTATTTT. The chain employs TRBV2 and TRBJ2-3; 7 nucleotides line up with TRBD1. The V gene's germline CDR1 is SNHLY and CDR2 FYNNEI. Trimming cost V 5 bases and J 0 bases; bases outside gene matches: 17. The CDR3 covers 19 residues.

The rearrangement uses TRBV6-4 and TRBJ2-4, with D maybe TRBD2 (5 bases). Looked up from germline, CDR1 is MRHNA and CDR2 is SNTAGT. The CDR3 runs 13 residues. Trimming stripped 4 bases from V and 9 bases from J, with 13 bases between. CDR3 sequence reads: CASSAGIGGIQYF. CDR3 sequence (DNA): TGTGCCAGCAGTGCTGGAATTGGAGGCATTCAGTACTTC.

The chain combines TRBV7-2 with TRBJ2-5; D is ambiguous. Between the trimmed V and J ends, which lost 0 bases and 7 bases, there was a span of 6 bases. This CDR3 is 12 amino acids long. Germline CDR1 and CDR2: SGHTA and FQGNSA. The CDR3: CASSLAWPTQYF. The CDR3, as DNA: TGTGCCAGCAGCTTAGCATGGCCGACCCAGTACTTC. The full variable domain, in which reference TRBV7-2 and TRBJ2-5 provide the parts outside the CDR3, is GAGVSQSPSNKVTEKGKDVELRCDPISGHTALYWYRQSLGQGLEFLIYFQGNSAPDKSGLPSDRFSAERTGGSVSTLTIQRTQQEDSAVYLCASSLAWPTQYFGPGTRLLVL.

This clone came up a few times. The V gene is TRBV21-1, the J gene TRBJ1-3; the DNA was not compared with TRBD1, the D call given in the table. TRBV21-1 is recorded as a pseudogene. CDR3 length: 15 residues. This chain's CDR3 is CASSKARGSGNTIYF. The CDR3 DNA follows: TGTGCCAGCAGCAAAGCGAGGGGGTCTGGAAACACCATATATTTT.

The CDR3: CASSSTGVQPQHF. CDR3 coding DNA: TGTGCCAGCAGTTCGACAGGGGTGCAGCCCCAGCATTTT. The J gene is TRBJ1-5, the V gene TRBV2; 8 positions agree with TRBD1. Germline V CDR1 and CDR2: SNHLY, FYNNEI. V lost 5 bases, J lost 7 bases, and 4 bases stayed unmatched. This CDR3 is 13 amino acids long.

This chain links TRBV28 with TRBJ2-1; 9 bases align to TRBD1. This CDR3 is built from 19 residues. Germline CDR1 is MDHEN and CDR2 is SYDVKM. V dropped 3 bases and J dropped 5; count of bases not matched to a gene: 17. The CDR3 sequence: CASSFYVGLQGAFDNEQFF. The CDR3 nucleotides read TGTGCCAGCAGTTTCTACGTTGGGTTACAGGGGGCGTTCGACAATGAGCAGTTCTTC.

This clone was seen more than once but under ten times. Other DNA sequences in this sample translate to the same CDR3. V usage is TRBV5-1 and J usage is TRBJ1-2; D is possibly TRBD1 (5 bases). V was cut by 4 bases and J by 2 bases, with 15 bases left in between. The CDR3 totals 15 residues. The V gene's germline CDR1 is SGHRS and CDR2 YFSETQ. The CDR3: CASSLATGGNYGYTF. CDR3 in DNA: TGCGCCAGCAGCCTGGCCACGGGGGGGAACTATGGCTACACCTTC.

V usage is TRBV19 and J usage is TRBJ2-7; weak D call: TRBD2 (6 bases). V was trimmed by 8 bases and J by 1 base, leaving 18 bases between them. The CDR3 totals 15 residues. In germline, CDR1 is LNHDA, CDR2 SQIVND (reference sequence). Written as DNA, the CDR3 is TGTGCCAGTCGGGAGACACCGGCTATGTCCTACGAGCAGTACTTC. It encodes CASRETPAMSYEQYF.

The chain couples TRBV28 to TRBJ1-1; D perhaps matches TRBD1 (5 bases). CDR1 and CDR2 from the germline V gene are MDHEN and SYDVKM. This CDR3 contains 16 residues. V lost 2 bases and J lost 0, with 13 bases in between. The CDR3 here is CASSLGGGILNTEAFF. As DNA, the CDR3 is TGTGCCAGCAGTTTAGGGGGGGGGATACTGAACACTGAAGCTTTCTTT.

The chain carries TRBV6-6 and TRBJ2-3, with 7 bases that match TRBD2. The germline gives CDR1 MNHNY, CDR2 SVGAGI (reference sequence). V gave up 6 bases and J gave up 1 base; unmatched junction bases: 10. CDR3 length equals 16 residues. The CDR3 DNA sequence: TGTGCCAGCAGGCTCGGGGGGTGGGATGGCACAGATACGCAGTATTTT. Protein product: CASRLGGWDGTDTQYF.

The chain is built from TRBV5-6 and TRBJ1-3, with D possibly being TRBD1 (5 bases). The V gene's germline CDR1 is SGHDT and CDR2 YYEEEE. V was pared by 3 bases and J by 5 bases, with 12 bases between. The CDR3 totals 14 residues. DNA for the CDR3: TGTGCCAGCAGCTCGCGGGGGATAAGAAACACCATATATTTT. Its protein product is CASSSRGIRNTIYF.

This sequence joins TRBV5-1 and TRBJ2-2; 10 bases agree with TRBD2. The CDR3 extends over 14 amino acids. With V trimmed by 3 bases and J by 9 bases, 5 bases remained unmatched. Per germline, CDR1 SGHRS and CDR2 YFSETQ. Here the CDR3 DNA reads TGCGCCAGCAGCTCCCAACTAGCGGGGAGGGAGCTGTTTTTT. This codes for CASSSQLAGRELFF.

With respect to this clone: This CDR3 is also generated by other DNA sequences in the sample. V gene TRBV5-6 combines with J gene TRBJ2-7; a possible D gene is TRBD2 (5 bases). In germline, CDR1 is SGHDT, CDR2 YYEEEE. There are 13 residues in the CDR3. Trimming removed 4 bases from V and 2 bases from J, with 10 bases in between. The CDR3 DNA reads TGTGCCAGCAGCCCGGGGTCCCCCTACGAGCAGTACTTC. This gives the protein CASSPGSPYEQYF.

The rearrangement uses TRBV25-1 and TRBJ1-2, with TRBD1 matching 7 bases. The CDR3 length is 12 residues. CDR1 and CDR2 (germline): MGHDK, SYGVNS. The junction had 2 bases not matched to a gene; V was cut back by 6 bases and J by 4 bases. The CDR3 protein is CASSGTVYGYTF. CDR3 bases: TGTGCCAGCAGCGGGACAGTCTATGGCTACACCTTC.

The CDR3 spells CAITSGDSSYNEQFF. CDR3 bases: TGTGCCATCACTAGCGGGGACTCCTCCTACAATGAGCAGTTCTTC. V and J are TRBV10-3 and TRBJ2-1; TRBD2 matches at 9 bases. The germline V gene has CDR1 ENHRY and CDR2 SYGVKD. The CDR3 runs 15 residues. V lost 7 bases and J lost 0; bases outside the gene matches: 4.

The rearrangement uses TRBV5-1 and TRBJ2-4, with 9 bases fitting TRBD2. The CDR3 spans 19 residues. With V trimmed by 0 bases and J by 0 bases, 10 bases remained unmatched. CDR1 is SGHRS and CDR2 is YFSETQ in the germline V gene. The CDR3 is CASSLAASGDLVAKNIQYF. Here the CDR3 DNA reads TGCGCCAGCAGCTTGGCCGCTAGCGGGGACCTCGTAGCCAAAAACATTCAGTACTTC. The full variable domain, completed using reference TRBV5-1 and TRBJ2-4, is KAGVTQTPRYLIKTRGQQVTLSCSPISGHRSVSWYQQTPGQGLQFLFEYFSETQRNKGNFPGRFSGRQFSNSRSEMNVSTLELGDSALYLCASSLAASGDLVAKNIQYFGAGTRLSVL.

Only a few counts were recorded for this clone. The rearrangement links TRBV18 to TRBJ1-4; TRBD1 is a possible D gene (5 bases). Between the trimmed V and J ends, which lost 5 bases and 8 bases, there was a span of 12 bases. The germline V gene encodes CDR1 KGHSH and CDR2 LQKENI. There are 13 residues in the CDR3. The CDR3 DNA follows: TGTGCCAGCTCATCGGGACTGTTAGAAAAACTGTTTTTT. Translation gives CASSSGLLEKLFF.

CDR3 region: CASSLLGDTEAFF. As DNA, the CDR3 is TGTGCCAGCAGTTTATTAGGGGACACTGAAGCTTTCTTT. The chain combines TRBV28 with TRBJ1-1; D is possibly TRBD1 (5 bases). The CDR3 is 13 residues long. Germline values: CDR1 MDHEN, CDR2 SYDVKM. The ends were cut back, 1 base at V and 3 bases at J, with 6 bases in the middle.

The chain recombines TRBV6-5 with TRBJ2-3; a weak D match, TRBD2 (5 bases). The CDR3 extends over 15 amino acids. The germline CDR1 and CDR2 sequences are MNHEY and SVGAGI. The V gene lost 0 bases and the J gene lost 4 bases, with 11 bases spanning the gap. DNA for the CDR3: TGTGCCAGCAGTTACTCAGGGAGAGGGTCAGATACGCAGTATTTT. Its protein product is CASSYSGRGSDTQYF.

CDR3 nucleotides: TGTGCCAGCAGCCTGGGACAGGGGGAAGAAAAACTGTTTTTT. This encodes CASSLGQGEEKLFF. The V call is TRBV7-9, the J call TRBJ1-4, with 11 positions matching TRBD1. Trimming cost V 5 bases and J 8 bases; bases outside gene matches: 4. Germline CDR1 reads SEHNR; CDR2 reads FQNEAQ (reference sequence). The length of the CDR3 is 14 residues.